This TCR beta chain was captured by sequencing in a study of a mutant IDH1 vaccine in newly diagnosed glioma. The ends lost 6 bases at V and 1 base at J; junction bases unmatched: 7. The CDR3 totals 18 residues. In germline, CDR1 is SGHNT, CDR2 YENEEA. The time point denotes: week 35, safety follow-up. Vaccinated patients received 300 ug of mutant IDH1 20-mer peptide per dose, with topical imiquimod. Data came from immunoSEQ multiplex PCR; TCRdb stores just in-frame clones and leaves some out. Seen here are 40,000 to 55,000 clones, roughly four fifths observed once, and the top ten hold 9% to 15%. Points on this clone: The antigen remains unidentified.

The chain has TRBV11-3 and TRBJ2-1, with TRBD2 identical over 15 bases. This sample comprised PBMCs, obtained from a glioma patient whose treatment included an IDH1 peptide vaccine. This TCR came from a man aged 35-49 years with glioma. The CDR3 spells CASSSGTSGRTSYNEQFF. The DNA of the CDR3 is TGTGCCAGCAGTTCCGGGACTAGCGGGAGGACTTCCTACAATGAGCAGTTCTTC.